Each of the 13 T cell receptor beta chains below was sequenced from the same sample in a study of beta chain features in type 1 diabetes. Their antigens are not known. Investigators reverse transcribed all isolated RNA, so they sequenced expressed TCRB transcripts. Method: immunoSEQ multiplex PCR; TCRdb's copy keeps in-frame clones and lacks some. Seen here are some 200,000 clones, under 20% observed once, and the top ten hold about 0.08%. Points from the study as a whole: Shorter TCRB CDR3s, moderately but significantly so, marked every one of the four CD4+ subsets in Type 1 diabetes patients.

The sequenced material came from naive CD4+ T cells from blood. These receptors were obtained from a young man with type 1 diabetes.

V is TRBV2 and J is TRBJ1-5; D remains unclear. Germline V lookup: CDR1 SNHLY, CDR2 FYNNEI. The length of the CDR3 is 12 residues. Trimming cost V 5 bases and J 6 bases, with 8 bases left between them. CDR3 coding DNA: TGTGCCAGCAGTATAGTGGCTCAGCCCCAGCATTTT. It encodes CASSIVAQPQHF.

The V gene is TRBV5-6, the J gene TRBJ2-1; D is ambiguous. The CDR3 covers 13 residues. Trimming stripped 0 bases from V and 6 bases from J, with 7 bases between. Germline V gene sequence: CDR1 SGHDT, CDR2 YYEEEE. CDR3 nucleotides: TGTGCCAGCAGCTTGGGTCAGTCCAATGAGCAGTTCTTC. Translated, it gives CASSLGQSNEQFF.

This chain connects TRBV29-1 to TRBJ1-4; no clear D gene. V lost 5 bases and J lost 1, with 17 bases in between. CDR1 and CDR2 from the germline V gene are SQVTM and ANQGSEA. The CDR3 extends over 16 amino acids. The CDR3 protein is CSVMFGGPGTNEKLFF. The CDR3 DNA is TGCAGCGTTATGTTTGGAGGCCCTGGAACTAATGAAAAACTGTTTTTT.

There are a few counts of this clone. The V gene is TRBV29-1, the J gene TRBJ2-1; D unclear. CDR3 length: 11 amino acids. CDR1 is SQVTM, CDR2 ANQGSEA, per germline. V lost 6 bases and J lost 9, with 12 bases in between. CDR3 region: CSVRPGSEQFF. In DNA form, the CDR3 reads TGCAGCGTGCGTCCGGGTAGTGAGCAGTTCTTC.

The sample holds a few counts of this clone. The rearrangement joins TRBV7-9 to TRBJ2-5; no definite D call. The germline V and J ends were trimmed by 5 bases and 4 bases, with 14 bases remaining between them. This CDR3 is 14 amino acids long. CDR1 is SEHNR, CDR2 FQNEAQ, per germline (reference sequence). CDR3 protein: CASSHAPTPETQYF. For the CDR3, the DNA is TGTGCCAGCAGCCACGCCCCGACTCCAGAGACCCAGTACTTC.

The CDR3 nucleotides read TGTGCCAGCAGACACAGCGACCAAGAGACCCAGTACTTC. This encodes CASRHSDQETQYF. The chain joins TRBV27 to TRBJ2-5; D gene uncertain. V lost 6 bases to trimming and J lost 0 bases, with 8 bases between them. This CDR3 is 13 amino acids long. Germline V gene data show CDR1 as MNHEY and CDR2 as SMNVEV (reference sequence).

This clone has a handful of counts. V usage is TRBV10-3 and J usage is TRBJ2-3, with 9 bases lining up with TRBD1. This CDR3 is built from 14 residues. Per the germline V gene, CDR1 is ENHRY and CDR2 is SYGVKD. V dropped 8 bases and J dropped 2; count of bases not matched to a gene: 5. This CDR3 is CAISQGATTDTQYF. In DNA form, the CDR3 reads TGTGCCATCTCACAGGGGGCTACCACAGATACGCAGTATTTT.

V is TRBV29-1 and J is TRBJ2-2, with D hard to call. The CDR3 extends over 12 amino acids. V was trimmed by 8 bases and J by 2 bases, leaving 9 bases between them. In germline, CDR1 is SQVTM, CDR2 ANQGSEA. DNA of the CDR3: TGCAGCCTCGGAGTAAACACCGGGGAGCTGTTTTTT. Protein product: CSLGVNTGELFF.

The V and J genes are TRBV25-1 and TRBJ1-5, with D maybe TRBD1 (6 bases). Germline-derived CDR1 and CDR2 are MGHDK and SYGVNS. Deletions cut 1 base from V and 8 bases from J, with 15 bases between. This CDR3 region has 15 residues. In DNA form, the CDR3 reads TGTGCCAGCAGTGAATCGGGCAGGGGTGTGAAGCCCCAGCATTTT. Amino acid sequence: CASSESGRGVKPQHF.

V is TRBV10-3 and J is TRBJ2-5, with D possibly matching TRBD2 (6 bases). With 0 bases removed from V and 12 bases from J, the gap between germline ends came to 11 bases. The CDR3 has 12 amino acids. Germline CDR1 is ENHRY and CDR2 is SYGVKD. The CDR3, as DNA: TGTGCCATCAGTGAGTCGACGGGGGAGAAGTACTTC. Amino acids: CAISESTGEKYF.

This clone turned up a few times. The CDR3 region is CASPEQYF. CDR3 coding DNA: TGTGCCAGCCCCGAGCAGTACTTC. The chain carries TRBV27 and TRBJ2-7; D is unresolved. The CDR3 is 8 residues long. V lost 8 bases and J lost 6, with 2 bases in between. Germline V gene data show CDR1 as MNHEY and CDR2 as SMNVEV (reference sequence).

This sequence joins TRBV18 and TRBJ2-4; no clear D. CDR1 KGHSH and CDR2 LQKENI come from the germline V gene. The CDR3 is 13 amino acids. Trimming cost V 4 bases and J 5 bases, with 9 bases left between them. The CDR3 region is CASSQTKQNIQYF. CDR3 nucleotide sequence: TGTGCCAGCTCACAAACCAAGCAAAACATTCAGTACTTC.

The genes are TRBV29-1 and TRBJ1-1; D gene uncertain. The length of the CDR3 is 11 residues. V lost 4 bases and J lost 7, with 10 bases in between. The germline V gene encodes CDR1 SQVTM and CDR2 ANQGSEA. This CDR3 is CSVGSGYEAFF. DNA of the CDR3: TGCAGCGTTGGGTCAGGCTATGAAGCTTTCTTT.